Only a few counts were recorded for the clone carrying this T cell receptor beta chain. Antigen specificity is unknown. Germline V lookup: CDR1 SEHNR, CDR2 FQNEAQ (reference sequence). V lost 5 bases and J lost 6, with 15 bases in between. The CDR3 has 14 residues. The data were obtained in a study of T cell repertoires in cytomegalovirus infection. Study background: From public TCR beta signatures came an indication of both CMV infection and matching HLA type.

TCRdb independently ran MiXCR on the reads; one entry per CDR3 protein. Among 600,000 to 700,000 distinct CDR3 sequences listed, roughly 36% were seen once. The V gene is TRBV7-9, the J gene TRBJ2-3; no clear D. The sequences come from cultured PBMCs, collected from culture after CMV antigen stimulation. This sequence was found in a human donor in good health (CMV status not recorded). Some clones in this sample may be carry-over from other donors' samples. The CDR3 coding sequence is TGTGCCAGCAGCCTGCAGGACGGGCAGGATACGCAGTATTTT. Protein product: CASSLQDGQDTQYF.